These 25 T cell receptor beta chains were all obtained from the same sample, sequenced in a study of blood T cell repertoires in COVID-19. The repertoire was sequenced with immunoSEQ multiplex PCR; TCRdb's copy has only in-frame clones and lacks some. Of a few hundred thousand clones listed, 84% are singletons. The sequenced material came from peripheral blood. The receptors shown here come from a woman between 35 and 50 years old who had recovered from COVID-19.

A few counts support this clone. The chain carries TRBV19 and TRBJ1-2; D possibly corresponds to TRBD1 (5 bases). V lost 6 bases and J 6 bases, leaving 14 bases between the germline ends. The length of the CDR3 is 13 residues. Looked up from germline, CDR1 is LNHDA and CDR2 is SQIVND (reference sequence). The CDR3 region is CASSPRGYDGYTF. The CDR3 DNA is TGTGCCAGTAGCCCACGGGGGTATGATGGCTACACCTTC.

This chain joins TRBV5-1 and TRBJ2-5; weak D call: TRBD2 (6 bases). CDR3 length: 15 residues. CDR1 is SGHRS and CDR2 is YFSETQ in the germline V gene. The V and J ends lost 4 bases and 1 base respectively, with 14 bases between them. The DNA of the CDR3 is TGCGCCAGCAGCCCCGGAGGGTCCGTCCAAGAGACCCAGTACTTC. This codes for CASSPGGSVQETQYF.

The gene calls are TRBV9 and TRBJ2-2, with 8 bases fitting TRBD1. J gave up 3 bases and V 1 base, and 2 bases lay outside the gene matches. Germline assignment: CDR1 SGDLS and CDR2 YYNGEE. The CDR3 extends over 15 amino acids. The CDR3 region is CASSVQGADTGELFF. For the CDR3, the DNA is TGTGCCAGCAGCGTACAGGGGGCAGACACCGGGGAGCTGTTTTTT.

The chain carries TRBV6-5 and TRBJ2-3; D remains ambiguous. Looked up from germline, CDR1 is MNHEY and CDR2 is SVGAGI. The V gene lost 7 bases and the J gene lost 2 bases, with 13 bases spanning the gap. CDR3 length: 14 amino acids. The CDR3, as DNA: TGTGCCAGCACTGACTCCATAGACACAGATACGCAGTATTTT. This translates into CASTDSIDTDTQYF.

V and J are TRBV2 and TRBJ2-1; 8 bases map to TRBD2. CDR1 is SNHLY and CDR2 is FYNNEI in the germline V gene. The CDR3 runs 15 residues. V was pared by 5 bases and J by 5 bases, with 8 bases of the junction left unmatched. The CDR3 bases are TGTGCCAGCAGTTGGACTCTAGCGGGTAACAATGAGCAGTTCTTC. Translation gives CASSWTLAGNNEQFF. Based on the CDR3 plus reference TRBV2 and TRBJ2-1, the full variable domain is EPEVTQTPSHQVTQMGQEVILRCVPISNHLYFYWYRQILGQKVEFLVSFYNNEISEKSEIFDDQFSVERPDGSNFTLKIRSTKLEDSAMYFCASSWTLAGNNEQFFGPGTRLTVL.

The V and J genes are TRBV5-1 and TRBJ1-2; D gene ambiguous. CDR3 length equals 14 residues. Germline loops: CDR1 SGHRS, CDR2 YFSETQ. Deletions cut 5 bases from V and 6 bases from J, with 17 bases between. The CDR3: CASRNSPRSDGYTF. As DNA, the CDR3 is TGCGCCAGCAGGAATTCCCCCCGGTCCGATGGCTACACCTTC.

The chain uses TRBV5-4 and TRBJ2-7; D ambiguous. Germline V lookup: CDR1 SGHNT, CDR2 YYREEE (reference sequence). V lost 5 bases, J lost 8 bases, and 17 bases lay in between. There are 13 residues in the CDR3. The DNA of the CDR3 is TGTGCCAGCAGTCCTGACACCGGAAGGCAGCAGTACTTC. It yields the protein CASSPDTGRQQYF.

The chain recombines TRBV7-6 with TRBJ2-1; unclear D gene. Germline CDR1 is SGHVS and CDR2 is FNYEAQ. V dropped 4 bases and J dropped 7 bases, with 8 bases sitting between them. CDR3 length: 12 residues. Written as DNA, the CDR3 is TGTGCCAGCAGCTGGCCTTTGAATGAGCAGTTCTTC. Amino acids: CASSWPLNEQFF.

V is TRBV24-1 and J is TRBJ1-4, with a weak D call TRBD1 (6 bases). In germline, CDR1 is KGHDR, CDR2 SFDVKD. V was clipped by 4 bases and J by 7 bases, with 21 bases between them. The CDR3 totals 17 residues. The CDR3 DNA reads TGTGCCACCAGTGACTCGGACAGCTCCAGCGTTGGTGAAAAACTGTTTTTT. Amino acid sequence: CATSDSDSSSVGEKLFF.

CDR3 sequence reads: CASSPSGGRVNGELFF. DNA for the CDR3: TGTGCCAGCAGCCCATCGGGGGGGCGGGTTAACGGGGAGCTGTTTTTT. This chain connects TRBV7-2 to TRBJ2-2, with 8 positions matching TRBD2. V shed 5 bases, J shed 7 bases, and the junction held 12 bases outside the gene matches. Germline CDR1 reads SGHTA; CDR2 reads FQGNSA. The CDR3 sequence is 16 residues long.

The rearrangement uses TRBV5-4 and TRBJ2-3; 7 bases align to TRBD2. The CDR3 is 15 amino acids. Germline CDR1 SGHNT, CDR2 YYREEE (reference sequence). The V segment lost 8 bases and the J segment 0 bases; nucleotides outside the gene matches: 9. In DNA, the CDR3 is TGTGCCAGTACCAGCGGGACTACTAGCACAGATACGCAGTATTTT. It is translated as CASTSGTTSTDTQYF.

This clone was counted only a few times. The genes are TRBV30 and TRBJ1-1, with D unclear. Germline CDR1 reads GTSNPN; CDR2 reads SVGIG (reference sequence). The germline V and J ends were trimmed by 3 bases and 4 bases, with 12 bases remaining between them. This CDR3 has 13 residues. CDR3 amino acids: CAWREGWGTEAFF. The CDR3, as DNA: TGTGCCTGGAGGGAGGGTTGGGGCACTGAAGCTTTCTTT.

V is TRBV5-4 and J is TRBJ1-2; D possibly corresponds to TRBD1 (5 bases). V was shortened by 1 base and J by 4 bases, with 8 bases between the two germline ends. This CDR3 spans 13 amino acids. Germline values: CDR1 SGHNT, CDR2 YYREEE (reference sequence). The CDR3 bases are TGTGCCAGCAGCTTGCGGGGGGTCTATGGCTACACCTTC. This codes for CASSLRGVYGYTF.

V usage is TRBV6-6 and J usage is TRBJ2-7, with D maybe TRBD1 (6 bases). The V end was cut by 7 bases, the J end by 0 bases, with 16 bases between. Germline CDR1 and CDR2: MNHNY and SVGAGI (reference sequence). The CDR3 is 15 residues long. CDR3 residues: CASTLRQASSYEQYF. CDR3 nucleotide sequence: TGTGCCAGCACCTTAAGACAGGCCTCCTCCTACGAGCAGTACTTC.

The chain recombines TRBV28 with TRBJ1-6; 7 nucleotides match TRBD1. With 5 bases clipped from V and 6 bases from J, the junction kept 13 bases outside the gene matches. The CDR3 is 17 residues long. Per the germline V gene, CDR1 is MDHEN and CDR2 is SYDVKM. The DNA of the CDR3 is TGTGCCAGCAGTCAACGCTCAATGGGACAGCTTAATTCACCCCTCCACTTT. It encodes CASSQRSMGQLNSPLHF.

The chain carries TRBV25-1 and TRBJ1-1, with TRBD1 matching over 9 bases. Germline CDR1 is MGHDK and CDR2 is SYGVNS. Unmatched junction bases numbered 9, after V lost 7 bases and J lost 3 bases. The CDR3 has 15 residues. This chain's CDR3 is CASTPGTGSYTEAFF. The CDR3 DNA is TGTGCCAGCACCCCCGGGACAGGGTCCTACACTGAAGCTTTCTTT.

The rearrangement joins TRBV7-2 to TRBJ2-1; possibly TRBD2 for D (6 bases). V was trimmed by 2 bases and J by 0 bases, leaving 14 bases between them. The CDR3 contains 17 residues. Germline-derived CDR1 and CDR2 are SGHTA and FQGNSA. CDR3 in DNA: TGTGCCAGCAGCTTACCGAGGGACGGGAGCTCCTACAATGAGCAGTTCTTC. This codes for CASSLPRDGSSYNEQFF.

Worth noting for this clone: Other nucleotide sequences in the sample specify the same CDR3. The V and J genes are TRBV5-1 and TRBJ2-3; D possibly corresponds to TRBD2 (6 bases). CDR3 length equals 14 residues. The V end lost 4 bases, the J end lost 0 bases, and 9 bases lay between the germline ends. Germline V gene sequence: CDR1 SGHRS, CDR2 YFSETQ. The CDR3 DNA follows: TGCGCCAGCAGCCGGGACTCAAGCACAGATACGCAGTATTTT. Protein: CASSRDSSTDTQYF.

This chain joins TRBV29-1 and TRBJ1-2, with no clear D. Germline CDR1 and CDR2: SQVTM and ANQGSEA. The CDR3 loop spans 14 amino acids. The germline V and J ends were trimmed by 5 bases and 5 bases, with 18 bases remaining between them. CDR3 sequence: CSVPEGPTVYGYTF. In nucleotides, the CDR3 is TGCAGCGTTCCCGAGGGCCCTACCGTATATGGCTACACCTTC. Drawing the rest from reference TRBV29-1 and TRBJ1-2, the complete variable domain is SAVISQKPSRDICQRGTSLTIQCQVDSQVTMMFWYRQQPGQSLTLIATANQGSEATYESGFVIDKFPISRPNLTFSTLTVSNMSPEDSSIYLCSVPEGPTVYGYTFGSGTRLTVV.

The chain carries TRBV19 and TRBJ1-4, with D possibly being TRBD1 (5 bases). Germline V gives CDR1 LNHDA, CDR2 SQIVND (reference sequence). CDR3 length: 15 residues. The V end lost 5 bases, the J end lost 8 bases, and 18 bases lay between the germline ends. In nucleotides, the CDR3 is TGTGCCAGTAGTCTCCAGGGCCCGACGGCCGAAAAACTGTTTTTT. This codes for CASSLQGPTAEKLFF.

The CDR3 loop reads CASSRDRYEQYF. CDR3 DNA: TGTGCCAGCTCCCGAGACAGATACGAGCAGTACTTC. V is TRBV18 and J is TRBJ2-7; perhaps TRBD1 as D (5 bases). Trimming removed 6 bases at V and 4 bases at J, with 10 bases between. Germline values: CDR1 KGHSH, CDR2 LQKENI. This CDR3 region has 12 residues.

The chain is built from TRBV6-5 and TRBJ1-3; no reliable D call. Germline CDR1 is MNHEY and CDR2 is SVGAGI. The CDR3 extends over 14 amino acids. With 6 bases removed from V and 4 bases from J, the gap between germline ends came to 13 bases. CDR3 sequence: CASRLTQRGNTIYF. The CDR3 DNA is TGTGCCAGCAGACTCACCCAACGCGGAAACACCATATATTTT.

The rearrangement links TRBV5-1 to TRBJ1-1; D might be TRBD1 (5 bases). The CDR3 contains 14 residues. Per the germline V gene, CDR1 is SGHRS and CDR2 is YFSETQ. V was cut by 1 base and J by 7 bases, with 14 bases left in between. In DNA, the CDR3 is TGCGCCAGCAGCTTGTCCCCGCAGGGCGTTGAAGCTTTCTTT. Translating it yields CASSLSPQGVEAFF.

The rearrangement links TRBV29-1 to TRBJ1-1; weak D call: TRBD1 (6 bases). Per germline, CDR1 SQVTM and CDR2 ANQGSEA. Trimming took off 6 bases at V and 3 bases at J, with 14 bases between the two ends. The CDR3 sequence is 13 residues long. The CDR3 loop is CSVKTDSYTEAFF. DNA of the CDR3: TGCAGCGTCAAAACGGACAGTTACACTGAAGCTTTCTTT. Using reference TRBV29-1 and TRBJ1-1 for the parts outside the CDR3, the full variable domain is SAVISQKPSRDICQRGTSLTIQCQVDSQVTMMFWYRQQPGQSLTLIATANQGSEATYESGFVIDKFPISRPNLTFSTLTVSNMSPEDSSIYLCSVKTDSYTEAFFGQGTRLTVV.

V is TRBV28 and J is TRBJ1-2; D possibly corresponds to TRBD1 (6 bases). CDR1 and CDR2 (germline): MDHEN, SYDVKM. Trimming removed 7 bases at V and 3 bases at J, with 15 bases between. The CDR3 is made up of 14 amino acids. CDR3 protein: CASMLTGRYYGYTF. The DNA of the CDR3 is TGTGCCAGCATGTTAACAGGGAGATACTATGGCTACACCTTC.